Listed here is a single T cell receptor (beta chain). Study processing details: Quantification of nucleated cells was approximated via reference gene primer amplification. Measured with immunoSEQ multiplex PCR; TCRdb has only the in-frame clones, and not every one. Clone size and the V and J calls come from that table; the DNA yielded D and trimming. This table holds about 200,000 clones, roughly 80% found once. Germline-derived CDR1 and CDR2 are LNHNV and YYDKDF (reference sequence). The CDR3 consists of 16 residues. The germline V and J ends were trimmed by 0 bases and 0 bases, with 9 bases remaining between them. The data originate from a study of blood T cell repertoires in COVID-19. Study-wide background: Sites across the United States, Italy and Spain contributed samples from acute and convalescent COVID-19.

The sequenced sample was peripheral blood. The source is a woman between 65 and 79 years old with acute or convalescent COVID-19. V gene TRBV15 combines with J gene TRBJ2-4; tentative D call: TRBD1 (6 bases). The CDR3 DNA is TGTGCCACCAGCAGAGATGGGGGCCGAGCCAAAAACATTCAGTACTTC. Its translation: CATSRDGGRAKNIQYF.